Listed below are T cell receptor beta chains from one sample, sequenced in a study of a mutant IDH1 vaccine in newly diagnosed glioma. Only in-frame clones appear in the TCRdb table, and some are missing; sequencing was by immunoSEQ multiplex PCR. The sample includes just over 60,000 clones, roughly 80% seen only once; the top ten take 3.5% to 4%. No antigen is known for these receptors. Sequencing used PBMCs, obtained from a glioma patient whose treatment included an IDH1 peptide vaccine. These receptors were obtained from a man under 40 with glioma. The CDR3 runs from the conserved cysteine through the conserved F or W. D genes are given only for firm matches. For some rows the clone size is stated as once, few or many, or as a class when expanded; others skip it.

j_call,v_call,d_call,cdr3_length,clone_size,cdr3_nt,cdr3_aa
TRBJ2-5,TRBV5-8,TRBD1,15,NA,TGTGCCAGCAGCAAAGGGACAGGGTTTTTAGAGACCCAGTACTTC,CASSKGTGFLETQYF
TRBJ1-2,TRBV16,NA,15,NA,TGTGCCAGCAGCCAATCCCTAGTCTTTAACTATGGCTACACCTTC,CASSQSLVFNYGYTF
TRBJ1-1,TRBV11-2,TRBD1,13,NA,TGTGCCAGCACCTCTAGGGACAGCCGAGGGGCTTTCTTT,CASTSRDSRGAFF
TRBJ1-6,TRBV29-1,TRBD1,13,NA,TGCAGCGTGAGGACAGGGAATTACTCACCCCTCCACTTT,CSVRTGNYSPLHF
TRBJ1-3,TRBV2,NA,15,NA,TGTGCCAGCAGTGAATCGGACAGAGCTGGAAACACCATATATTTT,CASSESDRAGNTIYF
TRBJ1-2,TRBV28,NA,13,NA,TGTGCCAGCAGTTTACCCGGGACGGGAGGCTACACCTTC,CASSLPGTGGYTF
TRBJ1-2,TRBV5-1,NA,13,NA,TGCGCCAGCAGTCAAGGGCTTAACTATGGCTACACCTTC,CASSQGLNYGYTF
TRBJ1-5,TRBV4-1,NA,15,few,TGCGCCAGCAGCCAACCCCGGGACAGCAATCAGCCCCAGCATTTT,CASSQPRDSNQPQHF
TRBJ2-7,TRBV27,TRBD1,15,NA,TGTGCCAGCAGTTTCCTTGGGACAGGGCCCTACGAGCAGTACTTC,CASSFLGTGPYEQYF
TRBJ1-1,TRBV29-1,NA,11,NA,TGCAGCGTTCAACAGGACACTGAAGCTTTCTTT,CSVQQDTEAFF
TRBJ2-2,TRBV30,NA,14,NA,TGTGCCTGGAGGGCCGGTACTCTAACCGGGGAGCTGTTTTTT,CAWRAGTLTGELFF
TRBJ2-7,TRBV10-2,NA,13,NA,TGCGCCAGCAAGGCAGGGGCCGTTAGGGAGCAGTACTTC,CASKAGAVREQYF
TRBJ1-1,TRBV18,NA,18,NA,TGTGCCAGCTCACCATATTTCCGGGGGAAGGTGGTTGTGCCAGAAGCTTTCTTT,CASSPYFRGKVVVPEAFF
TRBJ2-7,TRBV30,NA,13,NA,TGTGCCTGGACCGGGCCGAGCTCCTACGAGCAGTACTTC,CAWTGPSSYEQYF
TRBJ1-1,TRBV19,TRBD1,18,NA,TGTGCCAGTAGTATATCTGGGACAGGGGCGCGCTCAAACACTGAAGCTTTCTTT,CASSISGTGARSNTEAFF
TRBJ2-7,TRBV18,NA,13,NA,TGTGCCAGCTCACCAGGACAACTCTACGAGCAGTACTTC,CASSPGQLYEQYF
TRBJ1-5,TRBV28,NA,16,once,TGTGCCAGCAGCCCCGGGACAAAGGGTAGCAATCAGCCCCAGCATTTT,CASSPGTKGSNQPQHF
TRBJ1-2,TRBV2,NA,13,NA,TGTGCCAGCAGTGACCGGGCAGGGAATGGCTACACCTTC,CASSDRAGNGYTF
TRBJ2-7,TRBV7-9,NA,15,NA,TGTGCCAGCAGCTCTATGGCAGGAGATACCTACGAGCAGTACTTC,CASSSMAGDTYEQYF
TRBJ1-1,TRBV6-6,TRBD1,15,NA,TGTGCCAGCAGTTACCTACAGGGGGTGAACACTGAAGCTTTCTTT,CASSYLQGVNTEAFF